The rows below give T cell receptor beta chains drawn from one sample of a study of T cells after yellow fever vaccination. TCRdb re-analysed the 5' RACE reads in MiXCR, keeping a single row per CDR3 protein. This table holds just over 250,000 distinct CDR3 sequences, over 4.5% found once. Specimen: CD4+ T cells sorted from PBMCs, collected on the day of the yellow fever booster vaccination. The receptors shown here come from a young man who received the YFV17D yellow fever vaccine. CDR3s include the opening cysteine and the closing phenylalanine or tryptophan. The D gene is left open where the match is weak. Clone size is not always given. Where it is, it says once, few, many or a class for expanded clones.

V gene	clone size	CDR3 length	J gene	D gene	CDR3 protein	CDR3 DNA
TRBV4-1	many	16	TRBJ2-5	TRBD1	CASSPGWDRTEETQYF	TGCGCCAGCAGCCCGGGATGGGACAGGACCGAAGAGACCCAGTACTTC
TRBV6-1	many	12	TRBJ1-2	.	CASSATAEGYTF	TGTGCCAGCAGTGCTACAGCCGAGGGCTACACCTTC
TRBV25-1	.	17	TRBJ1-3	.	CASSDSGLRDWQNTIYF	TGTGCCAGCAGTGACTCCGGACTCAGGGATTGGCAAAACACCATATATTTT
TRBV3-1	many	16	TRBJ2-5	TRBD2	CASSPGGLAGRETQYF	TGTGCCAGCAGCCCAGGAGGACTAGCGGGCAGAGAGACCCAGTACTTC
TRBV6-6	many	15	TRBJ2-3	TRBD2	CASPRLAGATDTQYF	TGTGCCAGCCCCCGACTAGCGGGGGCCACAGATACGCAGTATTTT
TRBV5-4	.	16	TRBJ2-1	TRBD2	CASSYSGGGSYNEQFF	TGTGCCAGCAGCTATAGCGGGGGGGGCTCCTACAATGAGCAGTTCTTC
TRBV5-1	few	15	TRBJ2-1	TRBD1	CASSPGTGGLREQFF	TGCGCCAGCAGCCCGGGGACAGGGGGGCTTAGGGAGCAGTTCTTC
TRBV7-2	few	14	TRBJ2-5	.	CASSPGPFQETQYF	TGTGCCAGCAGCCCCGGTCCGTTCCAAGAGACCCAGTACTTC
TRBV7-9	once	16	TRBJ2-3	.	CASSPKGHLSTDTQYF	TGTGCCAGCAGCCCCAAGGGCCACCTTAGCACAGATACGCAGTATTTT
TRBV20-1	.	13	TRBJ1-2	TRBD1	CSAPSTGGYGYTF	TGCAGTGCTCCATCGACAGGGGGCTATGGCTACACCTTC
TRBV9	many	15	TRBJ2-7	.	CASSGDSQGAYEQYF	TGTGCCAGCAGCGGGGACTCCCAAGGGGCCTACGAGCAGTACTTC
TRBV6-6	.	12	TRBJ2-7	.	CASRPTFGEQYF	TGTGCCAGCAGACCTACATTCGGCGAGCAGTACTTC
TRBV6-6	many	14	TRBJ2-5	TRBD1	CASSYGTGRETQYF	TGTGCCAGCAGTTACGGGACAGGGCGAGAGACCCAGTACTTC
TRBV20-1	.	14	TRBJ2-7	TRBD2	CSARGGGGSYEQYF	TGCAGTGCTAGAGGTGGCGGGGGCTCCTACGAGCAGTACTTC
TRBV30	.	12	TRBJ1-1	.	CAWSVMNTEAFF	TGTGCCTGGAGTGTGATGAACACTGAAGCTTTCTTT
TRBV4-1	many	15	TRBJ1-1	.	CASSQEVTGDTEAFF	TGCGCCAGCAGCCAAGAGGTGACCGGGGACACTGAAGCTTTCTTT
TRBV7-2	.	15	TRBJ2-1	.	CASSEGTSSYNEQFF	TGTGCCAGCAGCGAGGGGACGAGCTCCTACAATGAGCAGTTCTTC
TRBV7-3	many	13	TRBJ2-5	.	CASSFGREETQYF	TGTGCCAGCAGCTTTGGCAGGGAAGAGACCCAGTACTTC
TRBV2	few	13	TRBJ1-2	.	CASSLQELLGYTF	TGTGCCAGCAGTTTACAAGAGCTTCTGGGCTACACCTTC
TRBV12-3/TRBV12-4	.	12	TRBJ1-2	.	CASSFRQYGYTF	TGTGCCAGCAGTTTTCGACAGTATGGCTACACCTTC